A selection of T cell receptor beta chains follows, all from one sample in a study of T cells after yellow fever vaccination. TCRdb reprocessed the 5' RACE reads with MiXCR, giving one entry per CDR3 protein. Of approximately 510,000 distinct CDR3 sequences listed, about a fifth are singletons. The sample here was PBMCs, taken 20 to 25 days after the first yellow fever vaccination. These receptors all stem from a man aged 18-30 years who received the YFV17D yellow fever vaccine. Both conserved end residues are part of each CDR3. D genes are given only for firm matches. Size is omitted from some rows. Given values are once, few, many or a class for expanded clones.

-	-	TRBV7-3	TRBJ2-2	CASSPQQPPGELFF	TGTGCCAGCAGCCCCCAACAGCCCCCCGGGGAGCTGTTTTTT
few	TRBD1	TRBV20-1	TRBJ2-6	CSAVQGAGANVLTF	TGCAGTGCGGTACAGGGGGCTGGGGCCAACGTCCTGACTTTC
few	-	TRBV5-1	TRBJ1-6	CASKVEGSSPLHF	TGCGCCAGCAAGGTTGAGGGCAGCTCACCCCTCCACTTT
-	TRBD2	TRBV11-2	TRBJ2-3	CASSLGGLAGDPPSTDTQYF	TGTGCCAGCAGCTTGGGTGGACTAGCGGGGGACCCTCCCTCCACAGATACGCAGTATTTT
-	TRBD1	TRBV3-1	TRBJ2-7	CACSRQTPRDRARSEQYF	TGTGCCTGCAGCCGACAGACCCCCCGGGACAGGGCTCGTTCCGAGCAGTACTTC
many	TRBD1	TRBV4-3	TRBJ2-7	CASSQEGTGGYEQYF	TGCGCCAGCAGCCAAGAGGGGACAGGGGGCTACGAGCAGTACTTC
-	TRBD2	TRBV20-1	TRBJ2-2	CSARDTRGGPGELFF	TGCAGTGCTAGAGATACCCGGGGGGGCCCCGGGGAGCTGTTTTTT
few	-	TRBV7-9	TRBJ2-1	CASSLVAANEQFF	TGTGCCAGCAGCTTAGTGGCGGCGAATGAGCAGTTCTTC
few	-	TRBV28	TRBJ2-2	CASSPSAGAVNTGELFF	TGTGCCAGCAGTCCCTCGGCAGGGGCCGTGAACACCGGGGAGCTGTTTTTT
few	TRBD1	TRBV6-1	TRBJ2-1	CASALYRGSMDEQFF	TGTGCCAGCGCCTTATACAGGGGATCAATGGATGAGCAGTTCTTC
few	-	TRBV6-5	TRBJ1-3	CASSYSNRAGSGNTIYF	TGTGCCAGCAGTTACTCGAATCGGGCAGGCTCTGGAAACACCATATATTTT
-	TRBD2	TRBV10-3	TRBJ2-3	CAISEETGTNGDTQYF	TGTGCCATCAGTGAGGAAACCGGGACTAACGGTGATACGCAGTATTTT
few	TRBD1	TRBV6-5	TRBJ1-2	CASSYANRGGYTF	TGTGCCAGCAGTTACGCTAACAGGGGCGGCTACACCTTC
few	-	TRBV4-2	TRBJ1-1	CASSQLARALGAEAFF	TGTGCCAGCAGCCAGTTAGCAAGGGCCCTTGGGGCTGAAGCTTTCTTT
few	-	TRBV18	TRBJ1-2	CASSPTGTAYGYTF	TGTGCCAGCTCACCGACCGGGACGGCTTATGGCTACACCTTC
few	-	TRBV16	TRBJ2-4	CASSQSGGSKNIQYF	TGTGCCAGCAGCCAATCTGGGGGATCCAAAAACATTCAGTACTTC
many	TRBD1	TRBV29-1	TRBJ2-1	CSVHTGGPQQFF	TGCAGCGTACACACAGGGGGCCCCCAGCAGTTCTTC
many	TRBD1	TRBV4-3	TRBJ2-7	CASSPSGTGSYEQYF	TGCGCCAGCAGCCCCTCGGGGACAGGGTCCTACGAGCAGTACTTC
-	-	TRBV5-4	TRBJ2-1	CASSRPADASDEQFF	TGTGCCAGCAGCCGGCCGGCAGATGCTTCGGATGAGCAGTTCTTC
-	-	TRBV11-1	TRBJ1-5	CASSSGYGNQPQHF	TGTGCCAGCAGCTCGGGGTATGGCAATCAGCCCCAGCATTTT
-	-	TRBV7-2	TRBJ1-4	CASSQGMRSNEKLFF	TGTGCCAGCAGCCAGGGTATGCGTTCTAATGAAAAACTGTTTTTT
-	-	TRBV12-3/TRBV12-4	TRBJ1-1	CASSPQGWAEAFF	TGTGCCAGCAGCCCCCAGGGGTGGGCTGAAGCTTTCTTT
few	-	TRBV6-2/TRBV6-3	TRBJ2-1	CASSYGKGNEQFF	TGTGCCAGCAGTTACGGGAAGGGTAATGAGCAGTTCTTC
many	-	TRBV6-1	TRBJ2-3	CASIAGSTDTQYF	TGTGCCAGCATTGCGGGGAGCACAGATACGCAGTATTTT
few	-	TRBV5-4	TRBJ2-5	CASSFGGAAQYF	TGTGCCAGCAGCTTTGGGGGGGCGGCCCAGTACTTC
once	-	TRBV7-2	TRBJ2-7	CASSLRGRAYEQYF	TGTGCCAGCAGCTTAAGAGGACGGGCCTACGAGCAGTACTTC
few	-	TRBV5-1	TRBJ1-1	CATSPSGQRNTEAFF	TGCGCCACCTCGCCGTCAGGGCAAAGAAACACTGAAGCTTTCTTT
-	TRBD2	TRBV24-1	TRBJ2-3	CATSDPATSGVYF	TGTGCCACCAGTGATCCCGCGACTAGCGGGGTGTATTTT
-	-	TRBV20-1	TRBJ2-2	CSARDLGQPNTGELFF	TGCAGTGCTAGAGATCTCGGACAGCCAAACACCGGGGAGCTGTTTTTT
many	-	TRBV6-4	TRBJ2-1	CASSETVDYNEQFF	TGTGCCAGCAGTGAAACAGTAGATTACAATGAGCAGTTCTTC
-	-	TRBV18	TRBJ2-1	CASSPPAQYNEQFF	TGTGCCAGCTCACCACCGGCGCAGTACAATGAGCAGTTCTTC
-	-	TRBV5-1	TRBJ2-7	CASSLSASSISYEQYF	TGCGCCAGCAGCTTGTCCGCCAGTTCGATATCCTACGAGCAGTACTTC
-	TRBD1	TRBV25-1	TRBJ1-4	CASSDLIQGADQEKLFF	TGTGCCAGCAGTGATCTCATACAGGGGGCTGATCAAGAAAAACTGTTTTTT
-	-	TRBV5-1	TRBJ2-3	CASSPRGPTSTDTQYF	TGCGCCAGCAGCCCCAGGGGACCCACAAGCACAGATACGCAGTATTTT
few	TRBD2	TRBV7-6	TRBJ2-1	CASSPTLAGGPYGDEQFF	TGTGCCAGCAGCCCCACCTTAGCGGGGGGGCCTTATGGCGATGAGCAGTTCTTC
-	-	TRBV5-1	TRBJ2-7	CASSSQVGPGAYEQYF	TGCGCCAGCAGCTCCCAGGTCGGGCCGGGAGCATACGAGCAGTACTTC
many	-	TRBV12-3/TRBV12-4	TRBJ1-2	CASSLGGGPYYGYTF	TGTGCCAGCAGTTTAGGAGGGGGGCCCTACTATGGCTACACCTTC
few	-	TRBV5-4	TRBJ2-4	CASSLGTSKNIQYF	TGTGCCAGCAGCTTGGGGACAAGCAAAAACATTCAGTACTTC
few	TRBD1	TRBV7-2	TRBJ2-5	CASSLFQGAMETQYF	TGTGCCAGCAGCTTATTCCAGGGGGCAATGGAGACCCAGTACTTC
few	-	TRBV11-2	TRBJ2-7	CASSGGRGLFYEQYF	TGTGCCAGCAGCGGCGGCAGGGGTCTCTTTTACGAGCAGTACTTC
-	TRBD2	TRBV6-2/TRBV6-3	TRBJ2-2	CASSGRGAGRGFGELFF	TGTGCCAGCAGCGGCCGGGGAGCGGGGCGCGGATTCGGGGAGCTGTTTTTT
few	TRBD2	TRBV5-1	TRBJ2-3	CASSLEPSGGPVSTDTQYF	TGCGCCAGCAGCTTGGAGCCTAGCGGGGGGCCAGTTAGCACAGATACGCAGTATTTT
-	TRBD1	TRBV24-1	TRBJ2-5	CATSDSRGPGETQYF	TGTGCCACCAGTGATTCCAGGGGGCCGGGGGAGACCCAGTACTTC
-	-	TRBV15	TRBJ2-5	CATSRSGTGLETQYF	TGTGCCACCAGCAGAAGTGGAACAGGGTTGGAGACCCAGTACTTC
many	-	TRBV27	TRBJ2-7	CASSLRHEQYF	TGTGCCAGCAGTTTACGCCACGAGCAGTACTTC
few	TRBD2	TRBV4-3	TRBJ2-3	CASSQWSSGGSDTQYF	TGCGCCAGCAGCCAGTGGTCTAGCGGGGGGTCAGATACGCAGTATTTT
-	TRBD2	TRBV20-1	TRBJ2-3	CSAESRTSGNTDTQYF	TGCAGTGCCGAAAGTCGGACTAGCGGGAACACAGATACGCAGTATTTT
few	-	TRBV7-8	TRBJ2-3	CASSLVWGGTDTQYF	TGTGCCAGCAGCTTAGTGTGGGGGGGCACAGATACGCAGTATTTT
-	-	TRBV3-1	TRBJ2-2	CASSHKAVTGELFF	TGTGCCAGCAGCCATAAAGCCGTCACCGGGGAGCTGTTTTTT
-	-	TRBV6-5	TRBJ2-7	CASSYGIGVKQYF	TGTGCCAGCAGTTACGGTATCGGCGTGAAGCAGTACTTC
many	-	TRBV5-6	TRBJ2-5	CASSFGDGETQYF	TGTGCCAGCAGCTTCGGGGATGGAGAGACCCAGTACTTC
few	-	TRBV9	TRBJ2-3	CASSLSGEIPDTQYF	TGTGCCAGCAGCCTAAGTGGGGAAATACCAGATACGCAGTATTTT
few	-	TRBV27	TRBJ1-2	CASSLGARASAYGYTF	TGTGCCAGCAGTTTAGGGGCTCGTGCTTCCGCGTATGGCTACACCTTC
-	TRBD2	TRBV7-2	TRBJ2-7	CASSLDLLGGGEQYF	TGTGCCAGCAGCTTAGACCTTCTCGGGGGGGGCGAGCAGTACTTC
-	-	TRBV7-2	TRBJ2-5	CASSFSPRETQYF	TGTGCCAGCAGCTTTTCGCCCCGAGAGACCCAGTACTTC
-	-	TRBV7-2	TRBJ2-1	CASSPPWGGHGNEQFF	TGTGCCAGCAGTCCCCCCTGGGGGGGCCATGGGAATGAGCAGTTCTTC